The 18 T cell receptor beta chains given below trace back to one sample, sequenced in a study of cytomegalovirus exposure and HLA in healthy donors. The primer mix had 60 Vbeta and 13 Jbeta primers. Only in-frame clones appear in the TCRdb table, and some are missing; sequencing was by immunoSEQ multiplex PCR. Among 140,000 to 150,000 clones listed, roughly 70% were seen once. Sequencing was done on a sample of PBMCs. These receptors came from a woman aged 40 to 50 in good health and CMV-seronegative.

The chain is built from TRBV5-1 and TRBJ2-3; perhaps TRBD1 as D (6 bases). The germline V gene encodes CDR1 SGHRS and CDR2 YFSETQ. Deletions cut 5 bases from V and 3 bases from J, with 13 bases between. This CDR3 comprises 14 residues. The CDR3 region is CASRHRTGTDTQYF. The CDR3, as DNA: TGCGCCAGCAGACACCGCACAGGGACAGATACGCAGTATTTT.

In its sample, this clone was seen a few times. The chain employs TRBV6-5 and TRBJ1-1; 10 bases agree with TRBD1. This CDR3 region has 15 residues. Unmatched junction bases numbered 8, after V lost 3 bases and J lost 7 bases. Germline CDR1 and CDR2: MNHEY and SVGAGI. CDR3 nucleotide sequence: TGTGCCAGCAGTTATTCTCCGGACAGGGGGAGTGAAGCTTTCTTT. Translation gives CASSYSPDRGSEAFF.

The V call is TRBV7-8, the J call TRBJ1-1; a possible D gene is TRBD1 (6 bases). Germline assignment: CDR1 SGHVS and CDR2 FQNEAQ. The V end lost 3 bases, the J end lost 3 bases, and 11 bases lay between the germline ends. The CDR3 extends over 14 amino acids. For the CDR3, the DNA is TGTGCCAGCAGCTTTATGGGGGCGGACACTGAAGCTTTCTTT. The encoded protein is CASSFMGADTEAFF.

The chain recombines TRBV2 with TRBJ2-4; D not certain. The CDR3 length is 19 residues. Between the trimmed V and J ends, which lost 1 base and 0 bases, there was a span of 19 bases. The germline gives CDR1 SNHLY, CDR2 FYNNEI. The CDR3 loop is CASSEGVLSGLGAKNIQYF. CDR3 DNA sequence: TGTGCCAGCAGTGAAGGGGTCTTATCAGGTTTGGGAGCCAAAAACATTCAGTACTTC. The full variable domain, its missing parts supplied by reference TRBV2 and TRBJ2-4, is EPEVTQTPSHQVTQMGQEVILRCVPISNHLYFYWYRQILGQKVEFLVSFYNNEISEKSEIFDDQFSVERPDGSNFTLKIRSTKLEDSAMYFCASSEGVLSGLGAKNIQYFGAGTRLSVL.

In its sample, this clone was seen once. The J gene is TRBJ2-1, the V gene TRBV5-1; D might be TRBD1 (6 bases). Deletions cut 4 bases from V and 0 bases from J, with 14 bases between. The CDR3 has 16 residues. Germline V gene data show CDR1 as SGHRS and CDR2 as YFSETQ. The CDR3: CASSITGYSSYNEQFF. DNA of the CDR3: TGCGCCAGCAGCATAACAGGGTATAGCTCCTACAATGAGCAGTTCTTC.

The chain carries TRBV5-1 and TRBJ1-4; D perhaps matches TRBD1 (6 bases). Trimming took off 5 bases at V and 1 base at J, with 9 bases between the two ends. CDR1 is SGHRS and CDR2 is YFSETQ in the germline V gene. CDR3 length: 14 amino acids. The CDR3 DNA reads TGCGCCAGCAGGACCAGGGGAACTAATGAAAAACTGTTTTTT. It codes for CASRTRGTNEKLFF.

This clone was seen more than once but under ten times. In DNA form, the CDR3 reads TGTGCCAGCAACCCAGGGGCGATCGGCTACACCTTC. This sequence encodes CASNPGAIGYTF. V gene TRBV19 combines with J gene TRBJ1-2, with D possibly being TRBD1 (6 bases). The CDR3 has 12 amino acids. CDR1 LNHDA and CDR2 SQIVND come from the germline V gene (reference sequence). The V end was cut by 9 bases, the J end by 8 bases, with 16 bases between.

V and J are TRBV29-1 and TRBJ1-2; D is unclear. Germline V gene sequence: CDR1 SQVTM, CDR2 ANQGSEA. The CDR3 length is 13 residues. Deletions cut 1 base from V and 2 bases from J, with 8 bases between. The CDR3 bases are TGCAGCGTTGAAGGAGAGCTAAACTATGGCTACACCTTC. Protein product: CSVEGELNYGYTF.

The chain links TRBV9 to TRBJ2-7, with TRBD1 matching over 8 bases. The V gene's germline CDR1 is SGDLS and CDR2 YYNGEE. The length of the CDR3 is 15 residues. The J segment lost 4 bases and the V segment lost 0 bases, leaving 6 bases of the junction unmatched. CDR3 in DNA: TGTGCCAGCAGCGTAGAGGCAGGGGGCCGATACGAGCAGTACTTC. The encoded protein is CASSVEAGGRYEQYF.

The chain has TRBV19 and TRBJ1-1; D may be TRBD1 (6 bases). The germline gives CDR1 LNHDA, CDR2 SQIVND (reference sequence). The CDR3 runs to 13 residues. Trimming left V 4 bases short and J 6 bases short, with 12 bases between. CDR3 protein: CASSNTGTPEAFF. The CDR3 nucleotides are TGTGCCAGTAGTAACACCGGGACACCTGAAGCTTTCTTT.

The chain carries TRBV5-1 and TRBJ2-2, with 11 bases fitting TRBD2. The V gene end was trimmed by 5 bases and the J gene end by 0 bases; junction bases not matched to a gene: 6. Germline CDR1 SGHRS, CDR2 YFSETQ. The CDR3 is 17 residues long. The CDR3 is CASSRLAGFANTGELFF. The DNA for the CDR3 is TGCGCCAGCAGTAGACTAGCGGGGTTCGCGAACACCGGGGAGCTGTTTTTT.

CDR3 bases: TGTGCCATCAGTACTTCAGCGGAGACCTACGAGCAGTACTTC. Amino acid sequence: CAISTSAETYEQYF. This chain connects TRBV10-3 to TRBJ2-7; D is perhaps TRBD2 (5 bases). This CDR3 region has 14 residues. The germline CDR1 and CDR2 sequences are ENHRY and SYGVKD. V shed 5 bases and J shed 2 bases, with 13 bases lying between them.

The chain combines TRBV7-9 with TRBJ1-5; D gene ambiguous. This CDR3 has 16 amino acids. Germline V gives CDR1 SEHNR, CDR2 FQNEAQ (reference sequence). V lost 2 bases and J 3 bases, leaving 14 bases between the germline ends. This chain's CDR3 is CASSLKAVGINQPQHF. The CDR3 bases are TGTGCCAGCAGCTTAAAGGCAGTCGGGATCAATCAGCCCCAGCATTTT. The full variable domain, its missing parts supplied by reference TRBV7-9 and TRBJ1-5, is DTGVSQNPRHKITKRGQNVTFRCDPISEHNRLYWYRQTLGQGPEFLTYFQNEAQLEKSRLLSDRFSAERPKGSFSTLEIQRTEQGDSAMYLCASSLKAVGINQPQHFGDGTRLSIL.

For this clone: Other DNA sequences from this sample encode an identical CDR3 as well. This chain uses TRBV6-5 with TRBJ1-2; 7 nucleotides line up with TRBD1. The V gene's germline CDR1 is MNHEY and CDR2 SVGAGI. There are 14 residues in the CDR3. Trimming took 0 bases from V and 4 from J; bases not matched to a gene: 2. DNA of the CDR3: TGTGCCAGCAGTTACTCTGGGACAGTCTATGGCTACACCTTC. This gives the protein CASSYSGTVYGYTF.

This clone was recorded a few times. The chain links TRBV2 to TRBJ1-1, with 8 bases lining up with TRBD1. This CDR3 contains 14 residues. V lost 6 bases, J lost 1 base, and 4 bases stayed unmatched. Germline CDR1 SNHLY, CDR2 FYNNEI. CDR3 sequence: CASRAGQGNTEAFF. In nucleotides, the CDR3 is TGTGCCAGCAGGGCAGGACAGGGGAACACTGAAGCTTTCTTT.

The chain uses TRBV28 and TRBJ1-2; 9 bases map to TRBD1. The V gene's germline CDR1 is MDHEN and CDR2 SYDVKM. CDR3 size: 16 residues. V lost 6 bases and J lost 1; bases outside the gene matches: 9. CDR3: CASSQDRGLINYGYTF. CDR3 nucleotide sequence: TGTGCCAGCAGCCAGGACAGGGGCTTAATTAACTATGGCTACACCTTC.

V usage is TRBV30 and J usage is TRBJ2-7, with 7 bases that match TRBD2. Germline CDR1 and CDR2: GTSNPN and SVGIG (reference sequence). V trimming: 0 bases; J trimming: 7 bases; junction bases outside the gene matches: 6. This CDR3 has 13 amino acids. CDR3 DNA: TGTGCCTGGAGTGTAATCGGGGGGAATGAGCAGTACTTC. The encoded protein is CAWSVIGGNEQYF.

The CDR3 sequence is CASSPDMLTEAFF. CDR3 DNA: TGTGCCAGCAGCCCAGACATGTTGACTGAAGCTTTCTTT. This sequence joins TRBV7-6 and TRBJ1-1; D uncertain. The germline V and J ends were trimmed by 5 bases and 5 bases, with 12 bases remaining between them. This CDR3 is built from 13 residues. Germline values: CDR1 SGHVS, CDR2 FNYEAQ.